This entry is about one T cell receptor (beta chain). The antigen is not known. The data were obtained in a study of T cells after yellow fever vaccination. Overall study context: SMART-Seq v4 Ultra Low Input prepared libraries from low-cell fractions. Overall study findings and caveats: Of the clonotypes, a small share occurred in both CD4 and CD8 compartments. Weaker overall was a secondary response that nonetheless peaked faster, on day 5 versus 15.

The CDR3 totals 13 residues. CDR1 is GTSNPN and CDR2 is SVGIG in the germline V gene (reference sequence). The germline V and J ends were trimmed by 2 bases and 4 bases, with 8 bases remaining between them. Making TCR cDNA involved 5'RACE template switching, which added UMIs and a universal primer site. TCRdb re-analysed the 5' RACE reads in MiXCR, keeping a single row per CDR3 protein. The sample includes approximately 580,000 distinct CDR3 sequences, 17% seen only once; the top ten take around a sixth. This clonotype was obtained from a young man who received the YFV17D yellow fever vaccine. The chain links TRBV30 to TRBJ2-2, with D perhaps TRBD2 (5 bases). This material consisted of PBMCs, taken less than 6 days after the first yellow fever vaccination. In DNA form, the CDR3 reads TGTGCCTGGAGTCTTGGAGGCACCGGGGAGCTGTTTTTT. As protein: CAWSLGGTGELFF.